This T cell receptor (beta chain) comes out of a study of cytotoxic CD8 clonotypes in ibrutinib-treated CLL. Findings of the study overall: Clonality correlated strongly with circulating CD8+ T cells and exceeded age-matched healthy donors at baseline. Once treatment began, public clonotypes, which were uncommon, contracted or stayed stable.

TCRdb keeps only in-frame clones here, not all; method: immunoSEQ multiplex PCR. The repertoire has over 100,000 clones, 80% to 90% of them found once; the top ten carry roughly 2%. About this clone itself: Its antigen is unidentified.

The V end lost 0 bases, the J end lost 7 bases, and 9 bases lay between the germline ends. Germline CDR1 reads KGHSH; CDR2 reads LQKENI. The length of the CDR3 is 13 residues. The sample was PBMCs, taken after 24 months of ibrutinib treatment. V and J are TRBV18 and TRBJ1-2; D is ambiguous. This clonotype was sampled from a human donor with chronic lymphocytic leukemia. CDR3 amino acids: CASSPPVGFGYTF. CDR3 sequence (DNA): TGTGCCAGCTCACCACCGGTGGGGTTTGGCTACACCTTC.